Reported below is one T cell receptor (beta chain). Its matching antigen is unknown. Healthy Caucasians supplied all donations. The data belong to a study of identical twins. TCRdb reanalysed the 5' RACE reads using MiXCR and keeps one entry per CDR3 protein. Counted here are some 1,600,000 distinct CDR3 sequences, roughly 35% occurring once; the ten biggest clones make up approximately 0.29%. Findings and caveats of the study: The abundant beta clonotypes from cord blood had fewer insertions, and memory repertoires had none of this.

The CDR3 is made up of 15 amino acids. V was pared by 4 bases and J by 5 bases, with 9 bases of the junction left unmatched. Germline CDR1 and CDR2: SGHRS and YFSETQ. This rearrangement joins TRBV5-1 to TRBJ2-5, with 9 bases matching TRBD2. Specimen: cord blood. The receptor comes from a newborn girl in good health. CDR3 loop: CASSIASGGRETQYF. Written as DNA, the CDR3 is TGCGCCAGCAGCATTGCCAGCGGGGGGAGGGAGACCCAGTACTTC.